The 28 T cell receptor beta chains below were found in one sample sequenced in a study of blood T cell repertoires in COVID-19. The data were produced by immunoSEQ multiplex PCR, yet TCRdb's version contains in-frame clones alone and is incomplete. The sample has roughly 180,000 clones, approximately 90% seen once. Sequenced: PBMCs or T cells enriched from blood (not recorded which). Receptors were obtained from a young woman who had recovered from COVID-19.

The table lists this clone with a count of one. V is TRBV4-3 and J is TRBJ2-5; 10 bases agree with TRBD2. The CDR3 covers 14 residues. Looked up from germline, CDR1 is LGHNA and CDR2 is YSLEER. V lost 5 bases and J lost 2; bases outside the gene matches: 2. For the CDR3, the DNA is TGCGCCAGCAGCTTAGCGGGAGGACAAGAGACCCAGTACTTC. This codes for CASSLAGGQETQYF.

The chain carries TRBV7-3 and TRBJ1-1; a possible D gene is TRBD1 (6 bases). This CDR3 spans 13 amino acids. The V end lost 6 bases, the J end lost 1 base, and 9 bases lay between the germline ends. The germline V gene has CDR1 SGHTA and CDR2 FQGTGA. The CDR3 DNA sequence: TGTGCCAGCAGACGGGGACAGAACACTGAAGCTTTCTTT. Encoded protein: CASRRGQNTEAFF.

This sequence joins TRBV24-1 and TRBJ1-2; the D is unclear. This CDR3 has 13 residues. V was pared by 5 bases and J by 7 bases, with 13 bases between. The germline gives CDR1 KGHDR, CDR2 SFDVKD. CDR3 coding DNA: TGTGCCACCAGTGTGTCGGGAGGTGGTGGCTACACCTTC. The encoded protein is CATSVSGGGGYTF.

The V gene is TRBV5-1, the J gene TRBJ2-1; D is perhaps TRBD1 (6 bases). The CDR3 contains 15 residues. CDR1 is SGHRS, CDR2 YFSETQ, per germline. Trimming took off 0 bases at V and 1 base at J, with 8 bases between the two ends. DNA for the CDR3: TGCGCCAGCAGCTTGGCAGGGGTATCCTACAATGAGCAGTTCTTC. It yields the protein CASSLAGVSYNEQFF. The full variable domain, in which reference TRBV5-1 and TRBJ2-1 provide the parts outside the CDR3, is KAGVTQTPRYLIKTRGQQVTLSCSPISGHRSVSWYQQTPGQGLQFLFEYFSETQRNKGNFPGRFSGRQFSNSRSEMNVSTLELGDSALYLCASSLAGVSYNEQFFGPGTRLTVL.

This chain joins TRBV29-1 and TRBJ1-5; TRBD1 might be the D (6 bases). CDR3 length: 11 amino acids. Germline values: CDR1 SQVTM, CDR2 ANQGSEA. V gave up 6 bases and J gave up 11 bases, with 14 bases separating them. CDR3 protein: CSVPSEGAQHF. CDR3 sequence (DNA): TGCAGCGTCCCTTCCGAGGGGGCCCAGCATTTT. Supplemented by reference TRBV29-1 and TRBJ1-5, the full variable domain reads SAVISQKPSRDICQRGTSLTIQCQVDSQVTMMFWYRQQPGQSLTLIATANQGSEATYESGFVIDKFPISRPNLTFSTLTVSNMSPEDSSIYLCSVPSEGAQHFGDGTRLSIL.

The chain employs TRBV7-6 and TRBJ2-7; tentatively, D is TRBD2 (6 bases). Trimming took off 1 base at V and 4 bases at J, with 11 bases between the two ends. Germline assignment: CDR1 SGHVS and CDR2 FNYEAQ. The CDR3 sequence is 14 residues long. CDR3 amino acids: CASSLVAGTYEQYF. The CDR3 region has the DNA TGTGCCAGCAGCTTAGTGGCAGGGACTTACGAGCAGTACTTC.

The rearrangement links TRBV7-2 to TRBJ1-4, with 8 positions matching TRBD1. Germline trimming cut 0 bases from V and 3 bases from J; bases unmatched to any gene: 0. The germline V gene has CDR1 SGHTA and CDR2 FQGNSA. The CDR3 has 15 amino acids. For the CDR3, the DNA is TGTGCCAGCAGCTTAGCACAGGGGGCTAATGAAAAACTGTTTTTT. It encodes CASSLAQGANEKLFF.

The chain is built from TRBV27 and TRBJ2-7; D is ambiguous. The CDR3 is made up of 13 amino acids. Germline V gene lookup returns CDR1 MNHEY and CDR2 SMNVEV (reference sequence). Trimming removed 2 bases at V and 6 bases at J, with 11 bases between. This chain's CDR3 is CASSLLSGPEQYF. CDR3 sequence (DNA): TGTGCCAGCAGTTTACTATCAGGCCCCGAGCAGTACTTC.

This sequence joins TRBV11-3 and TRBJ1-1; D not resolved. Trimming left V 3 bases short and J 0 bases short, with 8 bases between. Looked up from germline, CDR1 is SGHNT and CDR2 is YENEEA. This CDR3 has 14 residues. The DNA for the CDR3 is TGTGCCAGCAGCTTTTCAGATATGAACACTGAAGCTTTCTTT. It translates to CASSFSDMNTEAFF.

In its sample, this clone was seen a few times. The chain couples TRBV3-1 (or the pseudogene TRBV3-2) to TRBJ2-7; the match to TRBD2 covers 9 bases. Per germline, CDR1 LGHDT and CDR2 YNNKEL (reference sequence). The J segment lost 3 bases and the V segment lost 6 bases, leaving 6 bases of the junction unmatched. The CDR3 sequence is 14 residues long. CDR3 sequence reads: CASRAGGPIYEQYF. CDR3 bases: TGTGCCAGCAGAGCGGGAGGACCAATCTACGAGCAGTACTTC.

The chain carries TRBV18 and TRBJ2-5; D unclear. Germline CDR1 and CDR2: KGHSH and LQKENI. The V end was cut by 2 bases, the J end by 4 bases, with 8 bases between. The CDR3 is 13 residues long. CDR3 protein: CASSPGNGETQYF. DNA of the CDR3: TGTGCCAGCTCACCAGGTAACGGAGAGACCCAGTACTTC. Variable domain in full (rest from reference TRBV18 and TRBJ2-5): NAGVMQNPRHLVRRRGQEARLRCSPMKGHSHVYWYRQLPEEGLKFMVYLQKENIIDESGMPKERFSAEFPKEGPSILRIQQVVRGDSAAYFCASSPGNGETQYFGPGTRLLVL.

This chain uses TRBV13 with TRBJ1-2; 7 bases are shared with TRBD1. With V trimmed by 6 bases and J by 2 bases, 21 bases remained unmatched. The CDR3 extends over 19 amino acids. The germline CDR1 and CDR2 sequences are PRHDT and FYEKMQ (reference sequence). The CDR3 reads CASSQTMLNVRQGNYGYTF. The CDR3 DNA sequence: TGTGCCAGCAGTCAAACCATGCTTAACGTTCGACAGGGAAACTATGGCTACACCTTC.

This rearrangement joins TRBV9 to TRBJ1-1, with TRBD1 as a possible D gene (5 bases). Trimming cost V 5 bases and J 0 bases, with 11 bases left between them. Germline V lookup: CDR1 SGDLS, CDR2 YYNGEE. CDR3 length equals 14 residues. For the CDR3, the DNA is TGTGCCAGCAGAGCAGGGTTCATGAACACTGAAGCTTTCTTT. This sequence encodes CASRAGFMNTEAFF.

This chain uses TRBV5-1 with TRBJ2-1; D remains ambiguous. Germline V gene sequence: CDR1 SGHRS, CDR2 YFSETQ. V was cut by 0 bases and J by 6 bases, with 4 bases left in between. The CDR3 length is 12 residues. The CDR3: CASSLGVNEQFF. DNA of the CDR3: TGCGCCAGCAGCTTGGGAGTCAATGAGCAGTTCTTC.

To note about this clone: One end of the junction does not line up with germline, which may come from a read error. This chain links TRBV19 with TRBJ1-2, with 8 bases that match TRBD1. Germline CDR1 reads LNHDA; CDR2 reads SQIVND (reference sequence). This CDR3 contains 12 residues. The CDR3 sequence is CASSNRQGQQYF. The CDR3 DNA sequence: TGTGCCAGTAGTAACCGACAGGGGCAACAATACTTC.

J is TRBJ2-2 and V is TRBV11-3; TRBD1 aligns across 12 bases. The CDR3 has 17 residues. V shed 5 bases, J shed 8 bases, and the junction held 12 bases outside the gene matches. CDR1 is SGHNT and CDR2 is YENEEA in the germline V gene. This CDR3 is CASSLLTGTGGLGELFF. CDR3 DNA sequence: TGTGCCAGCAGCCTTTTGACCGGGACAGGGGGCTTGGGGGAGCTGTTTTTT.

The rearrangement links TRBV6-5 to TRBJ2-7; a possible D gene is TRBD1 (6 bases). The CDR3 has 14 residues. Germline-derived CDR1 and CDR2 are MNHEY and SVGAGI. The V end lost 6 bases, the J end lost 3 bases, and 15 bases lay between the germline ends. CDR3 region: CASSSGDKIYEQYF. The CDR3, as DNA: TGTGCCAGCAGCTCAGGGGACAAAATCTACGAGCAGTACTTC.

The V and J genes are TRBV4-2 and TRBJ1-2; possibly TRBD1 for D (5 bases). The germline V gene has CDR1 LGHNA and CDR2 YNFKEQ. Trimming shortened V by 1 base and J by 3 bases, and 18 bases separated the two germline ends. This CDR3 comprises 17 residues. The CDR3 region is CASSQVRSGREDYGYTF. DNA for the CDR3: TGTGCCAGCAGCCAAGTAAGGTCAGGGCGCGAGGACTATGGCTACACCTTC.

The chain links TRBV20-1 to TRBJ1-1; D gene ambiguous. V was shortened by 3 bases and J by 6 bases, with 8 bases between the two germline ends. This CDR3 is 11 amino acids long. The germline V gene encodes CDR1 DFQATT and CDR2 SNEGSKA (reference sequence). Here the CDR3 reads CSASRQAEAFF. The CDR3 region has the DNA TGCAGTGCTAGTCGGCAGGCTGAAGCTTTCTTT.

The chain joins TRBV30 to TRBJ1-1, with unresolved D. Germline CDR1 is GTSNPN and CDR2 is SVGIG (reference sequence). This CDR3 comprises 14 residues. V lost 5 bases, J lost 5 bases, and 18 bases lay in between. CDR3 loop: CAWCLRERVTEAFF. CDR3 nucleotide sequence: TGTGCCTGGTGCCTCCGGGAGAGAGTAACTGAAGCTTTCTTT.

J is TRBJ1-3 and V is TRBV5-1; 7 bases match TRBD1. The germline gives CDR1 SGHRS, CDR2 YFSETQ. V gave up 3 bases and J gave up 0 bases; unmatched junction bases: 3. This CDR3 spans 15 amino acids. CDR3 sequence (DNA): TGCGCCAGCAGCTCGGGACAGAGCTCTGGAAACACCATATATTTT. This encodes CASSSGQSSGNTIYF.

The V gene is TRBV14, the J gene TRBJ1-2; perhaps TRBD1 as D (6 bases). Germline V lookup: CDR1 SGHDN, CDR2 FVKESK. V was pared by 1 base and J by 4 bases, with 10 bases between. The CDR3 totals 14 residues. CDR3 DNA: TGTGCCAGCAGCCAAGCCGGACAGAGCTATGGCTACACCTTC. Protein: CASSQAGQSYGYTF.

This clone was counted once. This chain joins TRBV2 and TRBJ2-3; 9 bases are shared with TRBD1. Germline V gene data show CDR1 as SNHLY and CDR2 as FYNNEI. The CDR3 is 14 residues long. J gave up 2 bases and V 10 bases, and 7 bases lay outside the gene matches. The CDR3: CATQQGANTDTQYF. CDR3 bases: TGTGCCACCCAACAGGGGGCGAACACAGATACGCAGTATTTT.

This rearrangement joins TRBV5-5 to TRBJ1-2; TRBD1 aligns across 9 bases. V gave up 0 bases and J gave up 3 bases; unmatched junction bases: 0. The CDR3 loop spans 14 amino acids. Per the germline V gene, CDR1 is SGHKS and CDR2 is YYEKEE (reference sequence). The DNA for the CDR3 is TGTGCCAGCAGCTTGGGACAGGGGGACTATGGCTACACCTTC. It encodes CASSLGQGDYGYTF.

V and J are TRBV6-5 and TRBJ1-2, with D perhaps matching TRBD1 (6 bases). The CDR3 is made up of 13 amino acids. Germline CDR1 is MNHEY and CDR2 is SVGAGI. V lost 6 bases and J 7 bases, leaving 15 bases between the germline ends. CDR3 protein: CASRTLQGFGYTF. The CDR3, as DNA: TGTGCCAGCAGGACATTACAGGGATTTGGCTACACCTTC.

This clone was found once. The chain uses TRBV4-1 and TRBJ2-3; TRBD1 matches 7 bases. The J segment lost 1 base and the V segment lost 3 bases, leaving 16 bases of the junction unmatched. The CDR3 length is 19 residues. Germline V gene lookup returns CDR1 MGHRA and CDR2 YSYEKL. CDR3 in amino acids: CASSQPRDRKVSGTDTQYF. Here the CDR3 DNA reads TGCGCCAGCAGCCAGCCCCGGGACAGAAAGGTCTCGGGCACAGATACGCAGTATTTT.

CDR3 residues: CASSLGGRGENTEAFF. The CDR3 nucleotides read TGTGCCAGCAGCTTAGGAGGCAGGGGTGAGAACACTGAAGCTTTCTTT. The rearrangement links TRBV7-9 to TRBJ1-1; tentative D call: TRBD1 (6 bases). Germline lookup yields CDR1 SEHNR and CDR2 FQNEAQ (reference sequence). CDR3 length equals 16 residues. Trimming took 1 base from V and 1 from J, leaving 13 bases between them.

CDR3 sequence reads: CASRDTGLGNTEAFF. DNA for the CDR3: TGTGCCAGCAGAGATACAGGGTTGGGTAACACTGAAGCTTTCTTT. J is TRBJ1-1 and V is TRBV6-5, with D perhaps TRBD1 (6 bases). The CDR3 is 15 amino acids. Germline CDR1 is MNHEY and CDR2 is SVGAGI. Trimming stripped 6 bases from V and 2 bases from J, with 16 bases between.